Reported below is one T cell receptor (beta chain). These data originate in a study of chronic HIV infection and antiretroviral therapy. TCRdb reprocessed the 5' RACE reads via MiXCR and lists one record per CDR3 protein. The profile shows roughly 48,000 distinct CDR3 sequences, approximately 19% of them singletons. This CDR3 is built from 15 residues. With 3 bases clipped from V and 0 bases from J, the junction kept 6 bases outside the gene matches. Germline CDR1 reads DFQATT; CDR2 reads SNEGSKA (reference sequence). The sequenced sample consisted of peripheral blood. This TCR was sampled from an adult who had HIV and had not received antiretroviral therapy, or was an uninfected healthy control (not recorded which). This sequence joins TRBV20-1 and TRBJ2-3; TRBD2 matches at 7 bases. The CDR3 is CSARGTSASTDTQYF. The CDR3, as DNA: TGCAGTGCTAGGGGAACTAGCGCCAGCACAGATACGCAGTATTTT.